The 20 T cell receptor beta chains below were found in one sample sequenced in a study of blood T cell repertoires in COVID-19. Method: immunoSEQ multiplex PCR; TCRdb's copy keeps in-frame clones and lacks some. The sample carries some 200,000 clones, approximately 84% recorded once. The specimen was peripheral blood. All receptors come from a woman in her thirties who had recovered from COVID-19.

The chain links TRBV19 to TRBJ1-3; 9 bases are a match to TRBD1. Trimming at V came to 10 bases and at J to 4 bases, leaving 8 bases not matched to a gene. Germline V gives CDR1 LNHDA, CDR2 SQIVND (reference sequence). The CDR3 is 14 amino acids. The CDR3 region is CATRRTGVGNTIYF. DNA for the CDR3: TGTGCCACGAGGAGGACAGGGGTAGGAAACACCATATATTTT.

The J gene is TRBJ2-7, the V gene TRBV5-6; 7 nucleotides match TRBD1. This CDR3 has 14 amino acids. The junction had 6 bases not matched to a gene; V was cut back by 3 bases and J by 3 bases. Per the germline V gene, CDR1 is SGHDT and CDR2 is YYEEEE. The CDR3 spells CASSYGTVVYEQYF. The CDR3 nucleotides read TGTGCCAGCAGCTACGGGACAGTAGTCTACGAGCAGTACTTC.

The V call is TRBV10-2, the J call TRBJ2-7; 10 nucleotides align to TRBD1. The CDR3 is made up of 16 amino acids. V lost 4 bases to trimming and J lost 4 bases; unmatched junction nucleotides: 10. In germline, CDR1 is WSHSY, CDR2 SAAADI. The CDR3 region is CASSGTDRGRIYEQYF. The CDR3 bases are TGCGCCAGCAGTGGCACCGACAGGGGGCGAATATACGAGCAGTACTTC.

The V and J genes are TRBV24-1 and TRBJ2-1; 12 nucleotides agree with TRBD1. The CDR3 is made up of 18 amino acids. The V gene's germline CDR1 is KGHDR and CDR2 SFDVKD. J was trimmed by 7 bases and V by 4 bases; bases with no gene match: 13. Here the CDR3 DNA reads TGTGCCACCAGTGAACCTGACTGGGACAGGGGGCGAAAGAATGAGCAGTTCTTC. This gives the protein CATSEPDWDRGRKNEQFF.

The CDR3 nucleotides are TGTGCCAGCAGCTTATCAGGGGGTGGCCTCGGAACCGGGGAGCTGTTTTTT. The encoded protein is CASSLSGGGLGTGELFF. The chain employs TRBV7-2 and TRBJ2-2, with 7 bases that match TRBD1. The junction had 11 bases not matched to a gene; V was cut back by 2 bases and J by 5 bases. CDR1 is SGHTA and CDR2 is FQGNSA in the germline V gene. The CDR3 has 17 amino acids.

This chain links TRBV30 with TRBJ2-5, with 10 bases identical to TRBD2. V lost 3 bases and J lost 4; bases outside the gene matches: 5. Per the germline V gene, CDR1 is GTSNPN and CDR2 is SVGIG (reference sequence). The CDR3 loop spans 14 amino acids. DNA of the CDR3: TGTGCCTGGAGGCTTAGCGGGAGGAGAGAGACCCAGTACTTC. Translation: CAWRLSGRRETQYF.

This clone was seen a few times. In DNA, the CDR3 is TGTGCCAGCAGCTCCCGGCCCTTCGGGGGTGAAAAACTGTTTTTT. Its protein is CASSSRPFGGEKLFF. The chain is built from TRBV7-9 and TRBJ1-4, with D tentatively TRBD1 (5 bases). V lost 4 bases and J lost 7, with 16 bases in between. Per the germline V gene, CDR1 is SEHNR and CDR2 is FQNEAQ (reference sequence). This CDR3 is built from 15 residues.

This clone has just one count. The V and J genes are TRBV6-2 or TRBV6-3 and TRBJ2-7; D is possibly TRBD2 (5 bases). Trimming took off 2 bases at V and 0 bases at J, with 17 bases between the two ends. The CDR3 runs 17 residues. Germline CDR1 reads MNHEY; CDR2 reads SVGEGT. The CDR3 sequence is CASSYRTWASSSYEQYF. CDR3 nucleotide sequence: TGTGCCAGCAGTTACAGGACTTGGGCGTCAAGCTCCTACGAGCAGTACTTC.

Comment on this clone: The junction and the germline gene differ at one end; a read error may be behind it. The V and J genes are TRBV28 and TRBJ1-2, with D possibly being TRBD1 (5 bases). The CDR3 runs to 12 residues. The germline V gene has CDR1 MDHEN and CDR2 SYDVKM. In nucleotides, the CDR3 is TGTGCCAGCACTTTAGGGGCTTATGGCTACACCTTC. It translates to CASTLGAYGYTF.

Notes on this clone: The sample has other DNA sequences that encode this CDR3 too. This sequence joins TRBV11-2 and TRBJ2-1; D unclear. There are 14 residues in the CDR3. CDR1 is SGHAT and CDR2 is FQNNGV in the germline V gene. V gave up 0 bases and J gave up 1 base, with 4 bases separating them. The CDR3 loop reads CASSLDSSYNEQFF. The CDR3 DNA reads as TGTGCCAGCAGCTTAGACAGTTCCTACAATGAGCAGTTCTTC.

The CDR3 is CASSYDRAPSEVQPQHF. As DNA, the CDR3 is TGTGCCAGCAGTTATGACAGGGCCCCTTCCGAGGTCCAGCCCCAGCATTTT. The gene calls are TRBV6-2 or TRBV6-3 and TRBJ1-5, with 7 bases aligning to TRBD1. J gave up 7 bases and V 3 bases, and 15 bases lay outside the gene matches. Germline CDR1 reads MNHEY; CDR2 reads SVGEGT. The CDR3 is made up of 17 amino acids.

The rearrangement uses TRBV6-5 and TRBJ2-5, with D possibly TRBD2 on 6 matching bases. Germline CDR1 and CDR2: MNHEY and SVGAGI. The V end was cut by 2 bases, the J end by 2 bases, with 15 bases between. This CDR3 comprises 16 residues. The CDR3 nucleotides read TGTGCCAGCAGTTACGGCGGGGTGCTAGAACAAGAGACCCAGTACTTC. Translated: CASSYGGVLEQETQYF.

The chain is built from TRBV5-5 and TRBJ1-5, with D perhaps matching TRBD1 (5 bases). CDR1 is SGHKS and CDR2 is YYEKEE in the germline V gene (reference sequence). The CDR3 is 16 amino acids. V gave up 4 bases and J gave up 6 bases, with 20 bases separating them. For the CDR3, the DNA is TGTGCCAGCAGCGACGGTTGGGGCACTAATGTTCAGCCCCAGCATTTT. It codes for CASSDGWGTNVQPQHF. The full variable domain, its missing parts supplied by reference TRBV5-5 and TRBJ1-5, is DAGVTQSPTHLIKTRGQQVTLRCSPISGHKSVSWYQQVLGQGPQFIFQYYEKEERGRGNFPDRFSARQFPNYSSELNVNALLLGDSALYLCASSDGWGTNVQPQHFGDGTRLSIL.

The chain joins TRBV10-3 to TRBJ1-5; 11 bases are shared with TRBD1. Germline-derived CDR1 and CDR2 are ENHRY and SYGVKD. The CDR3 is 17 amino acids. Trimming cost V 6 bases and J 1 base; bases outside gene matches: 8. In nucleotides, the CDR3 is TGTGCCATCAGGGCCGGGACAGGGGGTTCAAGCAATCAGCCCCAGCATTTT. Translated, it gives CAIRAGTGGSSNQPQHF.

The genes are TRBV15 and TRBJ1-4; D perhaps matches TRBD1 (6 bases). Trimming left V 8 bases short and J 6 bases short, with 13 bases between. CDR1 and CDR2 (germline): LNHNV, YYDKDF (reference sequence). This CDR3 has 13 residues. CDR3 sequence (DNA): TGTGCCACCCAGCCAAACAGGGATGAAAAACTGTTTTTT. It translates to CATQPNRDEKLFF.

The J gene is TRBJ2-2, the V gene TRBV19; TRBD2 is a possible D gene (7 bases). This CDR3 is 15 amino acids long. Germline-derived CDR1 and CDR2 are LNHDA and SQIVND (reference sequence). The germline V and J ends were trimmed by 6 bases and 2 bases, with 13 bases remaining between them. The CDR3 DNA is TGTGCCAGTAGATACGCGGGGGCAAACACCGGGGAGCTGTTTTTT. Its protein product is CASRYAGANTGELFF.

The chain is built from TRBV10-2 and TRBJ1-1, with TRBD1 as a possible D gene (6 bases). The CDR3 totals 14 residues. Trimming removed 6 bases from V and 0 bases from J, with 11 bases in between. CDR1 and CDR2 from the germline V gene are WSHSY and SAAADI. CDR3 protein: CASSPTGLNTEAFF. The CDR3 region has the DNA TGCGCCAGCAGCCCCACAGGGCTGAACACTGAAGCTTTCTTT.

The V and J genes are TRBV13 and TRBJ1-1; D unclear. CDR1 is PRHDT, CDR2 FYEKMQ, per germline (reference sequence). The CDR3 totals 14 residues. Deletions cut 2 bases from V and 1 base from J, with 8 bases between. In nucleotides, the CDR3 is TGTGCCAGCAGCTTAAGGCAGGCGAACACTGAAGCTTTCTTT. Translation: CASSLRQANTEAFF.

Only a few counts were recorded for this clone. The CDR3 region is CASRGAGENSPLHF. CDR3 DNA: TGTGCCAGCAGGGGGGCAGGGGAGAATTCACCCCTCCACTTT. The rearrangement links TRBV6-5 to TRBJ1-6, with TRBD1 as a possible D gene (6 bases). CDR1 is MNHEY, CDR2 SVGAGI, per germline. The V gene lost 6 bases and the J gene lost 7 bases, with 13 bases spanning the gap. This CDR3 region has 14 residues.

The chain joins TRBV5-1 to TRBJ1-1, with a possible D match to TRBD1 (6 bases). Trimming removed 0 bases from V and 10 bases from J, with 10 bases in between. CDR1 SGHRS and CDR2 YFSETQ come from the germline V gene. The CDR3 loop spans 12 amino acids. CDR3: CASSLAGVGAFF. The CDR3 DNA follows: TGCGCCAGCAGCTTGGCAGGGGTTGGAGCTTTCTTT.